The clone carrying this TCR beta chain was recorded a few times. Its antigen is as yet unknown. The data were taken from a study of tumor-infiltrating lymphocytes in localized non-small cell lung cancer. Study-wide background: Resected tumor was paired with non-adjacent uninvolved lung from the same patient. General study points: Immunotypes IM1 and IM2 had similar TCR-derived T-cell fractions. Not all patients were TCR sequenced, owing to tissue quantity.

Trimming removed 1 base from V and 8 bases from J; junction bases left unmatched: 8. The CDR3 loop spans 15 amino acids. Germline V gives CDR1 MNHNY, CDR2 SVGAGI (reference sequence). Here immunoSEQ multiplex PCR was the method, and the copy in TCRdb shows in-frame clones only, minus some. The sample has about 10,000 clones; 65% to 85% are singletons. The sample taken for sequencing was uninvolved lung tissue not adjacent to the tumor. The gene calls are TRBV6-6 and TRBJ1-2; 9 positions agree with TRBD1. This receptor was identified in a human donor with non-small cell lung cancer. The CDR3 sequence: CASSYLDRGGDGYTF. As DNA, the CDR3 is TGTGCCAGCAGTTACTTGGACAGGGGAGGTGACGGCTACACCTTC.